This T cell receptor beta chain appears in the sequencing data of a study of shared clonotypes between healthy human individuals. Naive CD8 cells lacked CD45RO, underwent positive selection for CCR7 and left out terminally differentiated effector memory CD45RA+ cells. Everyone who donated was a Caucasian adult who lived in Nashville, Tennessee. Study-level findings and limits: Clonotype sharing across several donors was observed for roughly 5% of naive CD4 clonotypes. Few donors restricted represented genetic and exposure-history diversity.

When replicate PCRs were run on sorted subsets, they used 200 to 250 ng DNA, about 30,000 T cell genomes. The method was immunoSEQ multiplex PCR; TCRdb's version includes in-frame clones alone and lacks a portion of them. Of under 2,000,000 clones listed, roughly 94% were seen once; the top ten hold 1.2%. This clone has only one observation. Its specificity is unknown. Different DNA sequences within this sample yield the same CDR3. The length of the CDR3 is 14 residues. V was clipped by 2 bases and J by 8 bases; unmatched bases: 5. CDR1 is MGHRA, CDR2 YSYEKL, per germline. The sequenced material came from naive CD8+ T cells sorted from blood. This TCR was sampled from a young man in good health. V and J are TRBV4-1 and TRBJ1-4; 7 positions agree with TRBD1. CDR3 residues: CASSQRGGREKLFF. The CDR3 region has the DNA TGCGCCAGCAGCCAACGAGGGGGCAGGGAAAAACTGTTTTTT.